Listed here is a single TCR beta chain. What it binds is not known. Sequencing was performed with immunoSEQ multiplex PCR; in TCRdb, only in-frame clones are kept and a portion is missing. The data contain tens of thousands of clones, more than 60% of them singletons. This record belongs to a study of CD4+ T cells in melanoma. Germline assignment: CDR1 SGHDT and CDR2 YYEEEE. V was cut by 0 bases and J by 6 bases, with 3 bases left in between. The CDR3 has 12 amino acids. Findings and caveats of the study: A reported correlation linked neoantigen-specific CD4+ T cells to CD8+, macrophage and B cell function.

The chain combines TRBV5-6 with TRBJ2-2; D not certain. This TCR derives from a human donor with melanoma. Material for sequencing was tumor tissue. CDR3 coding DNA: TGTGCCAGCAGCTTGGGCCCCGGGGAGCTGTTTTTT. Translated: CASSLGPGELFF.